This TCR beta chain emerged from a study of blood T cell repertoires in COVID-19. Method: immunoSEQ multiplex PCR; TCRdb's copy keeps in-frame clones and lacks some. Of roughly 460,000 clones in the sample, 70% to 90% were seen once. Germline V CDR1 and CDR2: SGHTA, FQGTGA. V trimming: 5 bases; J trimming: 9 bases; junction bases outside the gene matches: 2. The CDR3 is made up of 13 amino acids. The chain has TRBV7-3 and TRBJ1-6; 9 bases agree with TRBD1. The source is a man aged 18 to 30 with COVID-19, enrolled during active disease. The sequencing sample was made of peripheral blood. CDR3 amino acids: CASSPDRGSPLHF. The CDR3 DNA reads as TGTGCCAGCAGCCCGGACAGGGGTTCACCCCTCCACTTT.